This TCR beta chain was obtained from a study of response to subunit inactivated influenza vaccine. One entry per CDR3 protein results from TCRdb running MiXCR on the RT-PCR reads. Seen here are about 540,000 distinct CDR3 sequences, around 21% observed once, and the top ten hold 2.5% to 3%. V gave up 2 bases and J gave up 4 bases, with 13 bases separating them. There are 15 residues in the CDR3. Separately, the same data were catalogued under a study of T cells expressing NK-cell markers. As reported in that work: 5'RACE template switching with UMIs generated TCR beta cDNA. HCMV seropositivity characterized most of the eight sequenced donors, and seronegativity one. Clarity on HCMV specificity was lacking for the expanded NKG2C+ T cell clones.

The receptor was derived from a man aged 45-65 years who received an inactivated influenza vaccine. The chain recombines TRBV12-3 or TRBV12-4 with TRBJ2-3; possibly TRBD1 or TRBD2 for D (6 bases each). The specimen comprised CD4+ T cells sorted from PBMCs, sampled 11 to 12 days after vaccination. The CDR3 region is CASSLSGAAPDTQYF. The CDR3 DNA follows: TGTGCCAGCAGTTTATCGGGGGCCGCCCCAGATACGCAGTATTTT.